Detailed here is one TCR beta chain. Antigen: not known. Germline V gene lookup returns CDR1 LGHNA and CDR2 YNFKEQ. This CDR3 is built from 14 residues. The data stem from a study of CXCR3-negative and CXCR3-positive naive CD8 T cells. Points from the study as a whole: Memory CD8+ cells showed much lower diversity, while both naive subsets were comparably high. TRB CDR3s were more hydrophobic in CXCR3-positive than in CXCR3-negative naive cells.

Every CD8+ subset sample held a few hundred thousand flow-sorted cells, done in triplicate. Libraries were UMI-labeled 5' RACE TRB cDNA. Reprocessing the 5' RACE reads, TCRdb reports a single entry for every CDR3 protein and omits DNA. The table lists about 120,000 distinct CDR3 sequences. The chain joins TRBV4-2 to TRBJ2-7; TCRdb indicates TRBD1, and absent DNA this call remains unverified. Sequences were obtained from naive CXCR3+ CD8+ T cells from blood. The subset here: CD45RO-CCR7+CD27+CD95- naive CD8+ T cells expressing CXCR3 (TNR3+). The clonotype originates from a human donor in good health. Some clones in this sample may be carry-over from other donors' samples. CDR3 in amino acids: CASSRDRGVYEQYF.